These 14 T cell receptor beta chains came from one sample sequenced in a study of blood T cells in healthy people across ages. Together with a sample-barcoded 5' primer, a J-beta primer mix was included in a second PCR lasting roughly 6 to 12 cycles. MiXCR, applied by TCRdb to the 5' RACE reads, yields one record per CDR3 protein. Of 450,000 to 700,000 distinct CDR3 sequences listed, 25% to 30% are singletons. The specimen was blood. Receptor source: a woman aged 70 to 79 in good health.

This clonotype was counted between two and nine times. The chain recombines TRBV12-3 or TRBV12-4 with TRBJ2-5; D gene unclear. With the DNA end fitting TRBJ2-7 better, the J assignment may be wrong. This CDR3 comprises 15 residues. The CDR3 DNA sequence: TGTGCCAGCACCCACTCGCCGAAGCCATTGAACGAGCAGTACTTC. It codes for CASTHSPKPLNEQYF.

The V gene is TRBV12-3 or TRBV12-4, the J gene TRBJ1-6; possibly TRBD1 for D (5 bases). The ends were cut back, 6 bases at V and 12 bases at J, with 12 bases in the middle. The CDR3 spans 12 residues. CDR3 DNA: TGTGCCAGCAGGTCCTTAGGGGAACCCCTCCACTTT. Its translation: CASRSLGEPLHF.

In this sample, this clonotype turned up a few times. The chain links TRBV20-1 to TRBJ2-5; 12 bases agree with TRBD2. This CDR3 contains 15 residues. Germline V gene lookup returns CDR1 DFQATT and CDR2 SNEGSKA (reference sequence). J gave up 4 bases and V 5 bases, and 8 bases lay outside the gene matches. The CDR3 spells CSASRLAGERETQYF. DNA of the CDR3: TGCAGTGCTTCACGACTAGCGGGGGAGAGAGAGACCCAGTACTTC.

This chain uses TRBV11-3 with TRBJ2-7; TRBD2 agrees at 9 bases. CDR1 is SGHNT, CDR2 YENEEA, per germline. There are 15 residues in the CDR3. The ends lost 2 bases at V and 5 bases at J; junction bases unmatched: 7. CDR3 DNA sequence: TGTGCCAGCAGCTTAAGAGCGGGGGGCGGCAACGAGCAGTACTTC. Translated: CASSLRAGGGNEQYF.

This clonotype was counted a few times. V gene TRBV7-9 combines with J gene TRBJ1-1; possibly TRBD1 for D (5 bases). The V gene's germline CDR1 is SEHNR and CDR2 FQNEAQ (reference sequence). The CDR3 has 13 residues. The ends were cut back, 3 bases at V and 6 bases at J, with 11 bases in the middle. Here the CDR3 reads CASSFGQGSEAFF. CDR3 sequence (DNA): TGTGCCAGCAGCTTTGGTCAGGGATCTGAAGCTTTCTTT. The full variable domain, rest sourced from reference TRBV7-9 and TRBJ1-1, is DTGVSQNPRHKITKRGQNVTFRCDPISEHNRLYWYRQTLGQGPEFLTYFQNEAQLEKSRLLSDRFSAERPKGSFSTLEIQRTEQGDSAMYLCASSFGQGSEAFFGQGTRLTVV.

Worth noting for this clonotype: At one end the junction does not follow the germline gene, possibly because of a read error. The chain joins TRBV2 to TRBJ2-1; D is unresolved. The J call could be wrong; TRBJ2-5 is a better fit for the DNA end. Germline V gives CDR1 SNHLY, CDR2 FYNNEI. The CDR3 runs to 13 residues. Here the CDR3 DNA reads TGTGTCAGCAGTGAAGACCGCTTAAGGGCCCAGTACTTC. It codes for CVSSEDRLRAQYF.

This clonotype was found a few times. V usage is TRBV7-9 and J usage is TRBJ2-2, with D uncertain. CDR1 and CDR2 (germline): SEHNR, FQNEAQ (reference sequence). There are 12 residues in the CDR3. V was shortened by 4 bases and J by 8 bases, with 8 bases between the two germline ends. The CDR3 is CASSSLKGELFF. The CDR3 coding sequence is TGTGCCAGCAGCTCCCTGAAGGGGGAGCTGTTTTTT. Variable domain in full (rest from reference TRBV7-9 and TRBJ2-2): DTGVSQNPRHKITKRGQNVTFRCDPISEHNRLYWYRQTLGQGPEFLTYFQNEAQLEKSRLLSDRFSAERPKGSFSTLEIQRTEQGDSAMYLCASSSLKGELFFGEGSRLTVL.

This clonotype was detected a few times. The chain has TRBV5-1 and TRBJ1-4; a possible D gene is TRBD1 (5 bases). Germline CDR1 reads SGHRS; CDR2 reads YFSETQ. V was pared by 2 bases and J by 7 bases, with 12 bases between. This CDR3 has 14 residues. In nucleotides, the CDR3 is TGCGCCAGCAGCTTTGGACACGATCTTGAAAAACTGTTTTTT. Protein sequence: CASSFGHDLEKLFF.

The CDR3 is CASSPGAAVVYGYTF. The CDR3 coding sequence is TGTGCCAGCAGTCCGGGGGCGGCTGTCGTTTATGGCTACACCTTC. The chain uses TRBV12-3 or TRBV12-4 and TRBJ1-2, with TRBD1 as a possible D gene (6 bases). CDR3 length: 15 residues. The V and J ends lost 5 bases and 5 bases respectively, with 18 bases between them.

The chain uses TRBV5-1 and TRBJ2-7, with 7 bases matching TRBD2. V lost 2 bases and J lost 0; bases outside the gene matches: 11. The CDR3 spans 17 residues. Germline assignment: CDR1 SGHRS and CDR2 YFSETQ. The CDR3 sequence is CASSLIGSPSGSYEQYF. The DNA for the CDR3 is TGCGCCAGCAGCTTAATTGGCTCTCCTAGCGGCTCCTACGAGCAGTACTTC. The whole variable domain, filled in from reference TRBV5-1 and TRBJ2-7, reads KAGVTQTPRYLIKTRGQQVTLSCSPISGHRSVSWYQQTPGQGLQFLFEYFSETQRNKGNFPGRFSGRQFSNSRSEMNVSTLELGDSALYLCASSLIGSPSGSYEQYFGPGTRLTVT.

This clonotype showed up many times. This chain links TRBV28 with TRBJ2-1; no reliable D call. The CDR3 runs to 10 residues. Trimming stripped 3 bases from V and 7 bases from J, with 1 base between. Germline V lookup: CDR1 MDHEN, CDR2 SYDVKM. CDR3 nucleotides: TGTGCCAGCAGTTTTAATGAGCAGTTCTTC. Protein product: CASSFNEQFF.

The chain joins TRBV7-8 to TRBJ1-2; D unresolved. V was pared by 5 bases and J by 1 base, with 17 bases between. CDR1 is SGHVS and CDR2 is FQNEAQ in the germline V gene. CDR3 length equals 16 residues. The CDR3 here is CASSPLTTRDNYGYTF. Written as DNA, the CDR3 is TGTGCCAGCAGCCCTCTTACTACAAGAGATAACTATGGCTACACCTTC.

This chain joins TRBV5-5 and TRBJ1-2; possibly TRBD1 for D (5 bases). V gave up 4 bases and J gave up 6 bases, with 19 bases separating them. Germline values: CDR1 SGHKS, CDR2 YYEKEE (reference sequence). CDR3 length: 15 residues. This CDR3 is CASSLEGGEVNGYTF. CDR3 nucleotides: TGTGCCAGCAGCCTCGAAGGAGGGGAGGTCAATGGCTACACCTTC.

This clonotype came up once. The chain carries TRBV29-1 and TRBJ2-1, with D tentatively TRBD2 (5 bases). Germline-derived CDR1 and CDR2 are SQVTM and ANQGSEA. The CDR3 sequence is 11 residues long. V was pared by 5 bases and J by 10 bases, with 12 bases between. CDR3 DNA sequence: TGCAGCGTTTGGAGGAATTTCGAGCAGTTCTTC. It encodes CSVWRNFEQFF.